These T cell receptor beta chains were read from a single sample in a study of T-cell reconstitution after alpha-beta-depleted transplantation in children. TCRdb used MiXCR to reprocess the PCR reads, holding one entry per CDR3 protein. The sample lists some 120,000 distinct CDR3 sequences, approximately 22% seen once, with over 9.5% in the top ten. Sequencing was performed on PBMCs, mostly from graft donor cells, taken 180 days after TCRalphabeta/CD19-depleted stem cell transplant. The receptors were gathered from a male patient between 2 and 10 years old who had a stem cell transplant for chronic granulomatous disease, so the T cells may come from the graft donor. CDR3s leave out the opening cysteine and the closing phenylalanine or tryptophan. D genes are given only for firm matches.

d_call: TRBD2
v_call: TRBV7-3
cdr3_aa: ASSSRGLVDTQY

d_call: NA
v_call: TRBV12-3/TRBV12-4
cdr3_aa: ASSLPFNEQF

d_call: TRBD1
v_call: TRBV5-1
cdr3_aa: ASSLGTGTDEQY

d_call: TRBD1
v_call: TRBV28
cdr3_aa: ASSSGTGGNQPQH

d_call: NA
v_call: TRBV20-1
cdr3_aa: SAPNRDSNQPQH

d_call: NA
v_call: TRBV12-3/TRBV12-4
cdr3_aa: ASSILGYGVEQF

d_call: TRBD1
v_call: TRBV15
cdr3_aa: ATSFHRGNYGYT

d_call: NA
v_call: TRBV20-1
cdr3_aa: SASSGNEQF

d_call: TRBD1
v_call: TRBV9
cdr3_aa: ASSATGGGKTQY

d_call: NA
v_call: TRBV18
cdr3_aa: ASSPTPDTQY

d_call: NA
v_call: TRBV28
cdr3_aa: ASSLPTSNKQF

d_call: NA
v_call: TRBV12-3/TRBV12-4
cdr3_aa: ASSGDTSSYNEQF

d_call: TRBD1
v_call: TRBV7-2
cdr3_aa: ASSFRQGEQPQH

d_call: NA
v_call: TRBV5-1
cdr3_aa: ASLEAGTDTQY

d_call: TRBD1
v_call: TRBV12-3/TRBV12-4
cdr3_aa: ASSLTQGNEQF

d_call: NA
v_call: TRBV7-9
cdr3_aa: ASSLWEKIGSGNTIY

d_call: NA
v_call: TRBV24-1
cdr3_aa: ATSDEGPPDTQY

d_call: NA
v_call: TRBV2
cdr3_aa: TCSRGPVGGKYSNQPQH

d_call: TRBD2
v_call: TRBV20-1
cdr3_aa: SAGRTSGGWGTQY

d_call: NA
v_call: TRBV20-1
cdr3_aa: SARGWNAYEQY

d_call: NA
v_call: TRBV5-1
cdr3_aa: ASSLWGTYAAGELF

d_call: TRBD1
v_call: TRBV20-1
cdr3_aa: SASLSRGLSNQPQH

d_call: NA
v_call: TRBV25-1
cdr3_aa: ASSEWDLGAGELF

d_call: NA
v_call: TRBV12-3/TRBV12-4
cdr3_aa: ASNPSANTGELF

d_call: TRBD2
v_call: TRBV20-1
cdr3_aa: SARGWGLAGGWGYNEQF

d_call: TRBD1
v_call: TRBV7-6
cdr3_aa: ASSEFRTGTYEQY

d_call: NA
v_call: TRBV7-9
cdr3_aa: ASSPPRRQHYGYT

d_call: TRBD1
v_call: TRBV29-1
cdr3_aa: SVPGGPSSYGYT

d_call: NA
v_call: TRBV7-9
cdr3_aa: ASSFRNSYEQY

d_call: NA
v_call: TRBV7-2
cdr3_aa: ASSPPGPQETQY

d_call: NA
v_call: TRBV20-1
cdr3_aa: SARDRAGYSDTQY

d_call: TRBD2
v_call: TRBV5-1
cdr3_aa: ASSLPTTSGSTDTQY

d_call: NA
v_call: TRBV25-1
cdr3_aa: ASSELGGGPYEQY

d_call: TRBD1
v_call: TRBV24-1
cdr3_aa: ATSDSRSGGETQY

d_call: TRBD1
v_call: TRBV20-1
cdr3_aa: SAHTGTGGNEQF

d_call: NA
v_call: TRBV12-3/TRBV12-4
cdr3_aa: ASSFMGSNQPQH

d_call: NA
v_call: TRBV20-1
cdr3_aa: SAGALGGRGHQPQH